Given below is one T cell receptor beta chain in context. The table lists this clone with a few counts. The antigen it binds to is not known. Per-nucleotide qualities are absent, and no much larger clonotype sits a single base away. The cohort was made up of several hundred healthy bone marrow donors. Cohort members were all nominally healthy when sampled, although unrecorded immune exposures were likely present. The donor tested CMV seropositive and was one of the 289 seropositive cohort members. Every donor gave a peripheral blood sample, and the peripheral blood mononuclear cells from that sample were used for TCR beta sequencing. Genomic DNA extraction from the blood cell samples was performed with the Qiagen DNeasy Blood Extraction Kit. This record belongs to a study of cytomegalovirus exposure and HLA in healthy donors (TCRdb year 2017). The study in broad terms: According to an earlier analysis of around 600 of the donors, about 179 million T cells yielded 120 million or so unique TCR beta sequences and 250 to 350 Gb of sequence data. Rather than drawing on any new phenotypic data, the later analysis identified candidate immune exposures from TCR beta sequences and the way those sequences occurred across donors. Among about 370 genotyped donors of the cohort, an average of approximately 200,000 unique TCR beta nucleotide sequences was sequenced per donor, of which approximately 19% were non-productive. In an earlier analysis of 500 to 650 of the donors, high-throughput TCR beta sequencing was used to judge whether each TCR beta V gene segment behaved as functional or pseudogenic. The T cell repertoires of roughly 660 subjects were profiled by immunosequencing and related to cytomegalovirus serostatus. The study was designed to test whether signatures of past pathogen exposure could be identified by cataloging public T cell receptors. Roughly 290 gigabases of sequencing data and around 80 million unique TCR sequences made up an early release that covered 500 to 700 HLA-typed donors. To predict cytomegalovirus infection status, the study brought together high-throughput TCR immunosequencing, statistical association of individual TCRs with disease status, and machine learning. Donor age, sex, ethnicity and CMV serostatus were collected together with the repertoire data. Several DR-DQ haplotypes were handled as single units for association and clustering because linkage in the cohort was strong. Besides the first cohort of approximately 710 subjects, a separate validation cohort made up of 120 different subjects was used. Both class I and class II loci were covered by HLA typing, at four-digit resolution. The number of typed donors differed by locus: about 629-640 for A, B, C, DRB1 and DQB1; 500 to 550 for DQA1; 606 for DPA1; and approximately 450 for DPB1. The genetic ancestry cluster associated with self-reported Caucasian donors included roughly four fifths of the 398 genotyped donors. A later genetic analysis took genome-wide SNP genotypes for about three fifths of the roughly 670 donors and used that subset as a discovery cohort. All discovery cohort repertoires had been generated on a single sequencing platform. To study patterns of TCR occurrence, a later analysis re-analyzed previously published TCR beta repertoires from 500 to 850 donors and added high-resolution HLA genotyping.

The library was produced with the immunoSEQ multiplex PCR assay. The multiplex PCR relied on a mix of 60 forward primers for TCR Vbeta segments and 13 reverse primers for TCR Jbeta segments. Amplification of the CDR3 region of rearranged TCR beta genes was performed with a multiplex PCR assay on genomic DNA. Amplified TCR beta libraries were sequenced as 87-base-pair reads on the Illumina HiSeq System. In the original analysis: In a later analysis, tens of millions of unique TCR beta chains were counted across the 500 to 850 repertoires, and approximately 11 million of these chains were shared by at least two donors. Raw reads were error-corrected and collapsed into unique sequences by a nearest-neighbor algorithm in which closely related sequences were merged to remove PCR and sequencing errors. Alignment of CDR3 sequences to IMGT reference sequences was used to assign V, D and J gene segments. For a sequence to be retained, at least a six-nucleotide match to both a V gene segment and a J gene segment was required. Rearrangements were classified as productive when the CDR3 lacked stop codons and remained in frame with V and J, and all other rearrangements were classified as non-productive. Following IMGT convention, CDR3 was defined as the stretch from the second conserved V-encoded cysteine up to the conserved J-encoded phenylalanine. Sequences without an unambiguous match to a single V gene segment were excluded from the earlier analysis of 500 to 700 of the donors. An earlier analysis of roughly 590 of the donors called V segments functional above 56.7% productive rearrangements and segregating when the between-donor standard deviation exceeded 5%. A statistical classification framework was developed to diagnose cytomegalovirus status using the catalog of TCR beta chain sequences. V and J gene assignment, in a later analysis, came from comparing TCR nucleotide sequences with IMGT/GENE-DB human TR gene sequences. Using the TCRdist pipeline, a later analysis assigned CDR3 sequences along with most-parsimonious VDJ recombination scenarios. In a later analysis, each TCR beta chain was defined by its CDR3 amino acid sequence together with its V-gene family, and reads lacking a unique V-gene family were excluded. A later analysis removed several hundred highly shared, low-generation-probability nucleotide sequences to deal with suspected cross-contamination and a sequencing artifact. For each public chain, a later analysis derived a clonal expansion index from normalized ranks of inferred template counts within each repertoire. In a later analysis, generation probabilities were computed with a VDJ recombination model fitted to out-of-frame rearrangements, and the resulting probabilities were checked against IGoR. In a later analysis, TCR-TCR, TCR-HLA and TCR-CMV co-occurrence was scored with hypergeometric tests, and a repertoire-size bias correction was applied to TCR pairs. To estimate false discovery rates, a later analysis permuted the HLA or CMV assignments 20 times. In a later analysis, co-occurring TCRs were grouped using DBSCAN, with TCRdist sequence similarity added in when clustering inside HLA-allele-positive subsets. Repertoires with fewer than 30,000 or more than 120,000 public chains, plus five repertoires with anomalous nucleotide sharing, were excluded from co-occurrence clustering. Imported from immuneACCESS, the table was reduced by TCRdb to in-frame sequences with V and J called. These copies leave out some clones; in studies compared against another copy, an unresolved V gene accounts for under half, and the cause of the remainder is not known. V, J and clone size derive from that table, while D and trimming were established from the DNA sequence. This sample gives around 100,000 clones in total; 74% of them show up just once. The ten largest clones take up 2.6% of the sample.

The germline V gene (reference sequence) yields GTSNPN for CDR1 and SVGIG for CDR2. The junction carries 14 bases between V and J, which are trimmed by 2 bases and 7 bases respectively. The CDR3 contains 13 residues, cysteine and phenylalanine counted. The only DNA kept is the CDR3, 39 bases in frame from the first base. What the study reported, not specific to this receptor: A further reported finding was that TCR beta sequences accurately predicted the HLA-A and HLA-B alleles for most subjects in the first cohort. Roughly uniform sequencing depth across donors was assumed in presence/absence analyses, although this assumption may not hold. Compared with equally common non-associated chains, HLA-associated TCR beta chains in a later analysis were more clonally expanded and had lower generation probabilities. Because some donors lacked HLA typing at each locus, the association tests relied only on the typed subset. The authors suggested that the approach could potentially be extended to other disease states and immunological phenotypes. Some IMGT-functional V segments, including TRBV6-2 and TRBV6-3, could not be distinguished by the 87-base-pair reads and were therefore excluded. A later analysis associated 16,951 TCR beta sequences with specific HLA alleles at a false discovery rate of 0.05. Assigning TCR associations to individual alleles was difficult when HLA alleles, especially DR and DQ, strongly co-occurred. A later genetic analysis reported fewer N-insertions in productive TCRs among donors in an Asian-associated ancestry cluster than the approximately 700-donor mean. Most TCR sequences were seen in very few donors, while some public TCRs were found in many individuals. In vitro tests confirmed that a few of the cytomegalovirus-associated TCR beta chains recognize cytomegalovirus antigens. The earlier analysis of almost 600 of the donors excluded some 15 rarely observed V segments, including chromosome 9 orphons, because counts were too low. Immune exposure information for the cohort was limited to CMV serostatus. The cohort was sequenced for TCR beta chains only, and without alpha or paired-chain data the features that could be detected were limited. In a later analysis, TCR association rates were found to vary across HLA loci, with the most associated TCRs seen for DRB1 alleles and the fewest for HLA-C alleles. Correlated functional status among segregating V segments might be attributable to linkage disequilibrium, but an unknown experimental factor could not be ruled out. The classifier was reported to diagnose cytomegalovirus status with high specificity and sensitivity in both the original and validation cohorts. An earlier analysis of around 500 of the donors showed that most TCR beta V segments appeared in productive rearrangements either about 87% or about 30% of the time, which broadly matched IMGT annotations. A later analysis reported that several top co-occurrence clusters appeared linked to parvovirus B19, influenza, CMV and Epstein-Barr virus. A later genetic analysis associated a missense DCLRE1C variant with V-gene and J-gene trimming of TCR beta chains, and an independent cohort replicated the association. In the study, some 160 TCR beta chains were listed as associated with cytomegalovirus. According to a later analysis, most CMV-associated TCR beta chains appeared to be HLA-restricted, and the HLA associations seemed to be driven largely by CMV exposure. A cluster of highly shared sequence variants was judged likely to be a technical artifact of the sequencing pipeline.

The clonotype comes from a middle-aged man in good health and CMV-seropositive. The chain uses TRBV30 and TRBJ1-2; the D gene lacks a confident call. Sample: PBMCs. CDR3 region: CAWSPYSPGGYTF. The nucleotide sequence reads TGTGCCTGGAGTCCCTATAGCCCCGGTGGCTACACCTTC.